The next 5 T cell receptor beta chains were all read from a single sample in a study of blood T cell repertoires in COVID-19. Assay: immunoSEQ multiplex PCR; the TCRdb copy retains only in-frame clones and omits some. Of approximately 300,000 clones listed, about nine tenths are singletons. Specimen: peripheral blood. The source of these receptors is a woman in her twenties or thirties with COVID-19, enrolled during active disease.

This clone was seen once. This chain links TRBV7-3 with TRBJ2-7; no reliable D call. V lost 9 bases and J 6 bases, leaving 9 bases between the germline ends. The CDR3 is made up of 10 amino acids. Germline assignment: CDR1 SGHTA and CDR2 FQGTGA. The CDR3 DNA is TGTGCCAGGACGACACTCGAGCAGTACTTC. Residues: CARTTLEQYF.

This clone showed up just once. The chain employs TRBV27 and TRBJ2-1, with D perhaps matching TRBD2 (5 bases). This CDR3 is 16 amino acids long. Looked up from germline, CDR1 is MNHEY and CDR2 is SMNVEV (reference sequence). The ends were cut back, 7 bases at V and 8 bases at J, with 24 bases in the middle. The CDR3 here is CASTPTGIRHFDEQFF. CDR3 bases: TGTGCCAGCACTCCTACCGGGATACGTCATTTCGATGAGCAGTTCTTC.

This rearrangement joins TRBV19 to TRBJ1-2, with 9 bases matching TRBD1. The germline CDR1 and CDR2 sequences are LNHDA and SQIVND (reference sequence). The trim removed 3 bases at V and 6 bases at J, leaving 8 bases unmatched. CDR3 length equals 15 residues. For the CDR3, the DNA is TGTGCCAGTAGTATTTATGGAGGGACAGGGAATGGCTACACCTTC. It is translated as CASSIYGGTGNGYTF.

V is TRBV4-1 and J is TRBJ1-1; D unclear. V was trimmed by 4 bases and J by 0 bases, leaving 6 bases between them. Germline V gene sequence: CDR1 MGHRA, CDR2 YSYEKL. The CDR3 covers 13 residues. DNA for the CDR3: TGCGCCAGCAGCCCGCAGGTGAACACTGAAGCTTTCTTT. Translation gives CASSPQVNTEAFF.

The gene calls are TRBV7-8 and TRBJ1-5, with 7 bases aligning to TRBD1. CDR1 SGHVS and CDR2 FQNEAQ come from the germline V gene. This CDR3 is built from 15 residues. V shed 1 base, J shed 6 bases, and the junction held 6 bases outside the gene matches. CDR3 protein: CASSLGDSPRQPQHF. CDR3 nucleotide sequence: TGTGCCAGCAGCTTAGGGGACAGCCCACGTCAGCCCCAGCATTTT. The full variable domain, its missing parts supplied by reference TRBV7-8 and TRBJ1-5, is GAGVSQSPRYKVAKRGQDVALRCDPISGHVSLFWYQQALGQGPEFLTYFQNEAQLDKSGLPSDRFFAERPEGSVSTLKIQRTQQEDSAVYLCASSLGDSPRQPQHFGDGTRLSIL.